Below, 18 T cell receptor beta chains from the same sample are listed, as sequenced in a study of response to subunit inactivated influenza vaccine. A single record per CDR3 protein comes from TCRdb applying MiXCR to the RT-PCR reads. The top ten hold over 8.5% of the sample, which has roughly 570,000 distinct CDR3 sequences, 14% seen once. Sequenced here: PBMCs from blood, sampled 11 to 12 days after vaccination. The receptors derive from a man aged 45-60 years who received an inactivated influenza vaccine.

The V and J genes are TRBV6-2 or TRBV6-3 and TRBJ2-6; D is unclear. With 6 bases removed from V and 0 bases from J, the gap between germline ends came to 9 bases. Germline assignment: CDR1 MNHEY and CDR2 SVGEGT. CDR3 length: 15 residues. The chain's CDR3 is CASRRDSSGANVLTF. The CDR3 DNA follows: TGTGCCAGCAGGAGAGATTCCTCTGGGGCCAACGTCCTGACTTTC.

This clonotype has more than one count but fewer than ten. This chain joins TRBV3-1 and TRBJ1-4; 8 positions match TRBD1. Germline trimming cut 3 bases from V and 10 bases from J; bases unmatched to any gene: 13. This CDR3 spans 16 amino acids. CDR1 is LGHDT and CDR2 is YNNKEL in the germline V gene (reference sequence). The CDR3 bases are TGTGCCAGCAGCCAGGAGACAGGGGTCTTAAGCCGAAAACTGTTTTTT. Translating it yields CASSQETGVLSRKLFF.

This clonotype was observed at least ten times. The chain joins TRBV5-1 to TRBJ2-1; 14 bases map to TRBD2. The CDR3 runs to 19 residues. CDR1 SGHRS and CDR2 YFSETQ come from the germline V gene. The V and J ends lost 0 bases and 2 bases, in that order; junction bases with no gene match: 7. Written as DNA, the CDR3 is TGCGCCAGCAGCTTGGGTACCGGGACTAGCGGGAGTGCCTACAATGAGCAGTTCTTC. Protein: CASSLGTGTSGSAYNEQFF. The whole variable domain, filled in from reference TRBV5-1 and TRBJ2-1, reads KAGVTQTPRYLIKTRGQQVTLSCSPISGHRSVSWYQQTPGQGLQFLFEYFSETQRNKGNFPGRFSGRQFSNSRSEMNVSTLELGDSALYLCASSLGTGTSGSAYNEQFFGPGTRLTVL.

This clonotype showed up just a few times. The J gene is TRBJ2-7, the V gene TRBV20-1; D is possibly TRBD2 (6 bases). Germline CDR1 DFQATT, CDR2 SNEGSKA (reference sequence). This CDR3 spans 13 amino acids. This chain's CDR3 is CSGLGLHAYEQYF. CDR3 sequence (DNA): TGCAGCGGTTTGGGACTTCATGCCTACGAGCAGTACTTC.

This clonotype was detected a few times. The chain uses TRBV7-2 and TRBJ2-1, with 9 bases fitting TRBD2. V shed 1 base and J 6 bases; nucleotides not matched to a gene: 7. CDR1 and CDR2 (germline): SGHTA, FQGNSA. The CDR3 has 16 amino acids. Here the CDR3 reads CASSLEPGLAFNEQFF. In DNA, the CDR3 is TGTGCCAGCAGCTTAGAACCGGGACTAGCTTTCAATGAGCAGTTCTTC.

The chain joins TRBV4-3 to TRBJ2-3, with a weak D call TRBD2 (5 bases). Germline V gene data show CDR1 as LGHNA and CDR2 as YSLEER. Between the trimmed V and J ends, which lost 0 bases and 2 bases, there was a span of 21 bases. The CDR3 consists of 19 residues. For the CDR3, the DNA is TGCGCCAGCAGCCAAGATCTTCAGTGGGCACGGGGATTCACAGATACGCAGTATTTT. It specifies CASSQDLQWARGFTDTQYF.

The V gene is TRBV7-9, the J gene TRBJ1-2, with D perhaps TRBD1 (6 bases). CDR1 and CDR2 from the germline V gene are SEHNR and FQNEAQ (reference sequence). The V end lost 7 bases, the J end lost 7 bases, and 19 bases lay between the germline ends. This CDR3 is 14 amino acids long. DNA of the CDR3: TGTGCCAGCACTCAATTGGCGGGGGCGGGTGGCTACACCTTC. Translation gives CASTQLAGAGGYTF.

In its sample, this clonotype was seen a few times. V gene TRBV27 combines with J gene TRBJ2-2, with TRBD1 matching 7 bases. Trimming took 6 bases from V and 6 from J; bases not matched to a gene: 19. CDR1 MNHEY and CDR2 SMNVEV come from the germline V gene (reference sequence). The CDR3 spans 18 residues. The CDR3 protein is CASRPWALTGSSSGELFF. The DNA for the CDR3 is TGTGCCAGCAGACCGTGGGCACTGACAGGGTCCTCCTCCGGGGAGCTGTTTTTT.

The chain joins TRBV15 to TRBJ2-5; 11 nucleotides match TRBD1. Germline loops: CDR1 LNHNV, CDR2 YYDKDF (reference sequence). The CDR3 covers 13 residues. V shed 4 bases, J shed 9 bases, and the junction held 4 bases outside the gene matches. For the CDR3, the DNA is TGTGCCACCAGCATTCGGGACAGGGGGGCCCAGTACTTC. Translated, it gives CATSIRDRGAQYF. Together with reference TRBV15 and TRBJ2-5, the CDR3 gives the full variable domain: DAMVIQNPRYQVTQFGKPVTLSCSQTLNHNVMYWYQQKSSQAPKLLFHYYDKDFNNEADTPDNFQSRRPNTSFCFLDIRSPGLGDTAMYLCATSIRDRGAQYFGPGTRLLVL.

Only a few counts were recorded for this clonotype. This sequence joins TRBV12-3 or TRBV12-4 and TRBJ2-1; no clear D. Trimming stripped 5 bases from V and 5 bases from J, with 10 bases between. CDR3 length: 13 amino acids. In nucleotides, the CDR3 is TGTGCCAGCAGTCCCCCCCCCCACAATGAGCAGTTCTTC. This sequence encodes CASSPPPHNEQFF.

The rearrangement joins TRBV7-9 to TRBJ2-1, with D tentatively TRBD2 (6 bases). CDR3 length: 14 amino acids. Germline loops: CDR1 SEHNR, CDR2 FQNEAQ (reference sequence). The V end was cut by 5 bases, the J end by 5 bases, with 13 bases between. The CDR3 reads CASSTGLTHNEQFF. The CDR3 bases are TGTGCCAGCAGCACGGGACTGACTCACAATGAGCAGTTCTTC.

At least ten counts were recorded for this clonotype. This chain joins TRBV4-1 and TRBJ2-1; 9 positions agree with TRBD1. The CDR3 has 17 residues. CDR1 is MGHRA and CDR2 is YSYEKL in the germline V gene. V dropped 1 base and J dropped 7; count of bases not matched to a gene: 11. The CDR3 is CASSQGPIRQGVNEQFF. The CDR3 DNA sequence: TGCGCCAGCAGCCAAGGTCCAATTAGACAGGGGGTTAATGAGCAGTTCTTC.

The chain links TRBV29-1 to TRBJ2-7; D may be TRBD1 or TRBD2 (5 bases each). The germline gives CDR1 SQVTM, CDR2 ANQGSEA. V shed 6 bases and J shed 3 bases, with 18 bases lying between them. CDR3 length: 14 amino acids. The CDR3 DNA is TGCAGCGTCGAGCTCCGTCTGGGGGACTACGAGCAGTACTTC. Translation gives CSVELRLGDYEQYF.

This clonotype was counted many times. The chain employs TRBV11-1 and TRBJ2-1; TRBD1 is a possible D gene (6 bases). Germline loops: CDR1 SGHAT, CDR2 FQDESV (reference sequence). V dropped 4 bases and J dropped 0 bases, with 13 bases sitting between them. CDR3 length: 16 residues. The CDR3 nucleotides are TGTGCCAGCAGCTCTCGGACAGCTAGCTCCTACAATGAGCAGTTCTTC. Translated: CASSSRTASSYNEQFF.

This clonotype was counted between two and nine times. V gene TRBV5-1 combines with J gene TRBJ1-4; D perhaps matches TRBD1 (6 bases). V lost 3 bases to trimming and J lost 5 bases, with 8 bases between them. The germline V gene encodes CDR1 SGHRS and CDR2 YFSETQ. This CDR3 contains 13 residues. CDR3 DNA: TGCGCCAGCAGCTCACAGGGAAATGAAAAACTGTTTTTT. Its translation: CASSSQGNEKLFF.

The table lists this clonotype with a few counts. The chain carries TRBV19 and TRBJ1-5; TRBD1 is a possible D gene (6 bases). This CDR3 region has 16 residues. Trimming shortened V by 7 bases and J by 0 bases, and 16 bases separated the two germline ends. CDR1 and CDR2 from the germline V gene are LNHDA and SQIVND (reference sequence). The CDR3 sequence: CASKKQGRDSNQPQHF. The CDR3 DNA follows: TGTGCCAGTAAGAAACAGGGAAGGGATAGCAATCAGCCCCAGCATTTT.

This clonotype was seen a handful of times. At one of its ends the junction is not consistent with the germline gene, which may arise from a read error. The chain employs TRBV11-3 and TRBJ2-3, with 7 bases that match TRBD2. Germline values: CDR1 SGHNT, CDR2 YENEEA. The CDR3 runs 15 residues. CDR3 in amino acids: CASSLGSTSIDTQYF. CDR3 bases: TGTGCCAGCAGCTTAGGGTCGACTAGCATAGATACGCAGTATTTT. Full variable domain (missing parts from reference TRBV11-3 and TRBJ2-3): EAGVVQSPRYKIIEKKQPVAFWCNPISGHNTLYWYLQNLGQGPELLIRYENEEAVDDSQLPKDRFSAERLKGVDSTLKIQPAELGDSAVYLCASSLGSTSIDTQYFGPGTRLTVL.

This clonotype was counted only a few times. This chain connects TRBV7-2 to TRBJ2-2; the match to TRBD1 covers 7 bases. There are 15 residues in the CDR3. Germline assignment: CDR1 SGHTA and CDR2 FQGNSA. V lost 5 bases, J lost 0 bases, and 3 bases stayed unmatched. CDR3 DNA: TGTGCCAGCAGCCGACAGGGCTCGAACACCGGGGAGCTGTTTTTT. Its translation is CASSRQGSNTGELFF.